Here is one TCR beta chain with its context. Its antigen remains unknown. The CDR3 loop spans 16 amino acids. Germline trimming cut 5 bases from V and 4 bases from J; bases unmatched to any gene: 11. Germline lookup yields CDR1 SEHNR and CDR2 FQNEAQ (reference sequence). These data originate in a study of T cell repertoires in aging, cancer and after chemotherapy. Study results and limitations: These repertoire data do not allow conclusions about immunological memory after chemotherapy.

Multiplex touch-down PCR with TRB-A/B primers amplified rearranged V-D-J TRB sequences. TCRdb reprocessed the multiplex PCR reads with MiXCR, giving one entry per CDR3 protein. This sample yields about 8,200 distinct CDR3 sequences, of which about 30% are seen a single time; about 3.5% belongs to the top ten. The template was genomic DNA from peripheral blood, not RNA. This TCR was sampled from a human donor in good health. Input material: blood. V and J are TRBV7-9 and TRBJ2-7, with TRBD1 matching 10 bases. The CDR3 here is CASSLPGQGSPYEQYF. Written as DNA, the CDR3 is TGTGCCAGCAGCCTACCGGGACAGGGGTCCCCATACGAGCAGTACTTC.